This TCR beta chain was documented in a study of shared T cell receptors in the human thymus. Assay: immunoSEQ multiplex PCR; the TCRdb copy retains only in-frame clones and omits some. The table includes some 640,000 clones, around 87% detected once. The ends lost 4 bases at V and 0 bases at J; junction bases unmatched: 6. This CDR3 is 17 amino acids long. Germline V gives CDR1 MDHEN, CDR2 SYDVKM. These sequences were also reported in another study, on human thymus T cells. From that report: Those donating were healthy Finnish infants in corrective surgery for congenital heart defects. During corrective heart surgery, resections were taken, and the thymus tissue came from them. Thymic and blood repertoires showed apparently biased V and J gene usage. Unrelated individuals reportedly shared highly overlapping thymic TCR repertoires.

The sequence was obtained from a boy in the first two years of life with a congenital heart defect. The genes are TRBV28 and TRBJ1-6, with TRBD1 matching over 7 bases. The source material was thymocytes. The CDR3 protein is CASSSYRGLSYNSPLHF. The CDR3 region has the DNA TGTGCCAGCAGTTCATACAGGGGCCTCTCCTATAATTCACCCCTCCACTTT. Full variable domain (missing parts from reference TRBV28 and TRBJ1-6): DVKVTQSSRYLVKRTGEKVFLECVQDMDHENMFWYRQDPGLGLRLIYFSYDVKMKEKGDIPEGYSVSREKKERFSLILESASTNQTSMYLCASSSYRGLSYNSPLHFGNGTRLTVT.